The 25 T cell receptor beta chains below all came from one sample that was sequenced in a study of shared clonotypes between healthy human individuals. Sequencing used immunoSEQ multiplex PCR; TCRdb keeps in-frame clones, though not all of them. The repertoire holds more than 2,000,000 clones, with just over 90% as singletons. Sequencing was done on a sample of naive CD4+ T cells from PBMCs. Subset described: CD45RA+ positively selected. These TCRs come from a man between 18 and 29 years old in good health. Some clones in this sample may be carry-over from other donors' samples.

The chain employs TRBV6-5 and TRBJ2-5; D unclear. V lost 3 bases to trimming and J lost 1 base, with 9 bases between them. This CDR3 has 14 residues. Germline-derived CDR1 and CDR2 are MNHEY and SVGAGI. Here the CDR3 DNA reads TGTGCCAGCAGTTATGACGGAACCCAAGAGACCCAGTACTTC. Its protein product is CASSYDGTQETQYF.

This chain uses TRBV30 with TRBJ2-7; tentative D call: TRBD2 (6 bases). V gave up 4 bases and J gave up 2 bases, with 12 bases separating them. Germline V CDR1 and CDR2: GTSNPN, SVGIG (reference sequence). The CDR3 is 13 amino acids. DNA for the CDR3: TGTGCCTGGACCCGCGGGATTGCCTACGAGCAGTACTTC. This gives the protein CAWTRGIAYEQYF.

Remarks on this clone: The same CDR3 is also encoded by other DNA sequences in this sample. V is TRBV2 and J is TRBJ2-1; 8 bases are shared with TRBD1. The germline CDR1 and CDR2 sequences are SNHLY and FYNNEI. J lost 10 bases, V lost 5 bases, and 4 bases had no gene match. This CDR3 contains 12 residues. The CDR3 is CASSKSGGEQFF. The CDR3 DNA sequence: TGTGCCAGCAGTAAGTCAGGGGGCGAGCAGTTCTTC.

The chain links TRBV15 to TRBJ1-2, with D possibly matching TRBD1 (5 bases). This CDR3 comprises 15 residues. V was pared by 2 bases and J by 2 bases, with 12 bases between. The germline CDR1 and CDR2 sequences are LNHNV and YYDKDF (reference sequence). CDR3 residues: CATSRSLGQNYGYTF. The CDR3 region has the DNA TGTGCCACCAGCAGATCCCTGGGGCAGAACTATGGCTACACCTTC.

This chain joins TRBV27 and TRBJ2-3, with TRBD1 matching 9 bases. Looked up from germline, CDR1 is MNHEY and CDR2 is SMNVEV (reference sequence). This CDR3 has 16 amino acids. The V segment lost 1 base and the J segment 5 bases; nucleotides outside the gene matches: 7. The CDR3 nucleotides read TGTGCCAGCAGTTTATTAGGAGACAGGGGGAGAGATACGCAGTATTTT. Encoded protein: CASSLLGDRGRDTQYF.

This clone was counted once. This chain links TRBV2 with TRBJ1-5, with 9 bases identical to TRBD1. The CDR3 consists of 14 residues. J lost 10 bases, V lost 6 bases, and 10 bases had no gene match. The germline V gene has CDR1 SNHLY and CDR2 FYNNEI. The CDR3 DNA reads as TGTGCCAGCAGCGAACAGGGGGCTCAAAGTCCCCAGCATTTT. Translating gives CASSEQGAQSPQHF.

Remarks on this clone: This CDR3 is also generated by other DNA sequences in the sample. The chain is built from TRBV5-4 and TRBJ2-5, with a tentative D call TRBD1 (6 bases). Germline V gene lookup returns CDR1 SGHNT and CDR2 YYREEE (reference sequence). V was clipped by 2 bases and J by 1 base, with 6 bases between them. The CDR3 has 13 residues. DNA of the CDR3: TGTGCCAGCAGCTTCAGGGGCCAAGAGACCCAGTACTTC. Its protein is CASSFRGQETQYF.

This rearrangement joins TRBV6-6 to TRBJ2-7; 9 bases agree with TRBD2. Germline CDR1 reads MNHNY; CDR2 reads SVGAGI (reference sequence). J lost 4 bases, V lost 2 bases, and 3 bases had no gene match. The CDR3 totals 14 residues. CDR3 sequence reads: CASSYLAGTYEQYF. The CDR3 coding sequence is TGTGCCAGCAGTTACCTAGCGGGAACGTACGAGCAGTACTTC.

V is TRBV7-2 and J is TRBJ2-3; 8 nucleotides align to TRBD2. The V and J ends lost 3 bases and 0 bases, in that order; junction bases with no gene match: 5. This CDR3 comprises 16 residues. Per germline, CDR1 SGHTA and CDR2 FQGNSA. The CDR3, as DNA: TGTGCCAGCAGCTTGATTAGCGGGGCCAGCACAGATACGCAGTATTTT. This translates into CASSLISGASTDTQYF.

The rearrangement uses TRBV28 and TRBJ1-5; D is unresolved. Germline CDR1 is MDHEN and CDR2 is SYDVKM. This CDR3 contains 14 residues. Trimming took 1 base from V and 2 from J, leaving 6 bases between them. Here the CDR3 DNA reads TGTGCCAGCAGTTTATATGTGGGCAATCAGCCCCAGCATTTT. This sequence encodes CASSLYVGNQPQHF.

The chain uses TRBV19 and TRBJ1-5, with D tentatively TRBD1 (5 bases). CDR3 size: 15 residues. Germline V CDR1 and CDR2: LNHDA, SQIVND (reference sequence). The V and J ends lost 7 bases and 1 base respectively, with 14 bases between them. As DNA, the CDR3 is TGTGCCAGTAAACCTGGAGCAGGGAGCAATCAGCCCCAGCATTTT. This codes for CASKPGAGSNQPQHF.

This clone was observed a single time. This chain joins TRBV5-5 and TRBJ2-1; 8 bases line up with TRBD2. Germline V lookup: CDR1 SGHKS, CDR2 YYEKEE (reference sequence). This CDR3 contains 16 residues. With V trimmed by 0 bases and J by 10 bases, 12 bases remained unmatched. CDR3 DNA sequence: TGTGCCAGCAGCTTGGCTAGCGGGCGACTAGACAGGGAGCAGTTCTTC. Residues: CASSLASGRLDREQFF.

The rearrangement joins TRBV6-1 to TRBJ1-1; D unclear. This CDR3 region has 13 residues. Germline values: CDR1 MNHNS, CDR2 SASEGT. The germline V and J ends were trimmed by 2 bases and 4 bases, with 8 bases remaining between them. In DNA form, the CDR3 reads TGTGCCAGCAGTGAAAATCGAGCCACTGAAGCTTTCTTT. It yields the protein CASSENRATEAFF.

The V call is TRBV7-2, the J call TRBJ1-2; D unresolved. This CDR3 contains 14 residues. Germline V lookup: CDR1 SGHTA, CDR2 FQGNSA. Trimming pared 1 base from V and 4 bases from J, leaving 10 bases between. CDR3 coding DNA: TGTGCCAGCAGCTTAGACGTCGGCCCCTATGGCTACACCTTC. Its protein product is CASSLDVGPYGYTF.

The chain combines TRBV27 with TRBJ1-2; D is perhaps TRBD1 (6 bases). CDR1 MNHEY and CDR2 SMNVEV come from the germline V gene (reference sequence). V was clipped by 3 bases and J by 6 bases, with 17 bases between them. This CDR3 region has 15 residues. Here the CDR3 reads CASSLVGQRRDGYTF. The CDR3 DNA reads TGTGCCAGCAGTTTGGTCGGACAGAGGCGTGATGGCTACACCTTC.

The chain has TRBV7-2 and TRBJ1-1, with D perhaps matching TRBD1 (5 bases). The ends were cut back, 3 bases at V and 0 bases at J, with 11 bases in the middle. Germline values: CDR1 SGHTA, CDR2 FQGNSA. CDR3 size: 15 residues. The CDR3 loop is CASSFGSGLNTEAFF. The CDR3 DNA is TGTGCCAGCAGCTTCGGCTCAGGGTTGAACACTGAAGCTTTCTTT.

This sequence joins TRBV28 and TRBJ2-1; 7 nucleotides match TRBD2. The CDR3 covers 15 residues. Germline V gene lookup returns CDR1 MDHEN and CDR2 SYDVKM. V was pared by 5 bases and J by 7 bases, with 11 bases of the junction left unmatched. The DNA of the CDR3 is TGTGCCAGCAGTGGCAGTGGCCTCGGGAGGAATGAGCAGTTCTTC. Protein: CASSGSGLGRNEQFF.

V is TRBV5-1 and J is TRBJ1-2; D might be TRBD1 (5 bases). Germline values: CDR1 SGHRS, CDR2 YFSETQ. Deletions cut 0 bases from V and 4 bases from J, with 13 bases between. The CDR3 is made up of 15 amino acids. CDR3 in amino acids: CASSLAGDGGYGYTF. CDR3 DNA sequence: TGCGCCAGCAGCTTGGCGGGTGACGGGGGCTATGGCTACACCTTC.

The chain combines TRBV27 with TRBJ2-5, with D possibly being TRBD1 (6 bases). CDR3 length: 15 amino acids. V lost 4 bases, J lost 9 bases, and 21 bases lay in between. Germline V gene data show CDR1 as MNHEY and CDR2 as SMNVEV (reference sequence). Here the CDR3 DNA reads TGTGCCAGCAGTTCACAGGGCCTAACTTTGGGGGCCCAGTACTTC. Translated: CASSSQGLTLGAQYF.

V gene TRBV28 combines with J gene TRBJ1-1; D might be TRBD1 (5 bases). The CDR3 totals 11 residues. V was shortened by 8 bases and J by 10 bases, with 14 bases between the two germline ends. The germline gives CDR1 MDHEN, CDR2 SYDVKM. The CDR3, as DNA: TGTGCCAGCGGGACCCTAGCACGAGCTTTCTTT. Protein sequence: CASGTLARAFF.

This chain connects TRBV30 to TRBJ2-7, with a tentative D call TRBD2 (6 bases). The CDR3 length is 14 residues. Trimming removed 1 base from V and 0 bases from J, with 10 bases in between. From germline, CDR1 is GTSNPN and CDR2 SVGIG (reference sequence). The CDR3 DNA sequence: TGTGCCTGGAGTGAGGGGACTTACTCCTACGAGCAGTACTTC. Translating gives CAWSEGTYSYEQYF.

V and J are TRBV18 and TRBJ1-1; tentatively, D is TRBD1 (5 bases). The ends were cut back, 0 bases at V and 0 bases at J, with 14 bases in the middle. This CDR3 region has 17 residues. Germline V gene sequence: CDR1 KGHSH, CDR2 LQKENI. For the CDR3, the DNA is TGTGCCAGCTCACCACCGGCTTCCGGGACCTTGAACACTGAAGCTTTCTTT. This translates into CASSPPASGTLNTEAFF.

This clone was counted between two and nine times. The rearrangement joins TRBV12-5 to TRBJ1-3; no clear D gene. The V gene's germline CDR1 is LGHNT and CDR2 FRNRAP. The CDR3 length is 13 residues. V was shortened by 2 bases and J by 0 bases, with 2 bases between the two germline ends. The CDR3 reads CASGLSSGNTIYF. CDR3 in DNA: TGTGCTAGTGGTTTGAGCTCTGGAAACACCATATATTTT.

The chain uses TRBV25-1 and TRBJ2-3; 12 bases are a match to TRBD2. The germline V gene encodes CDR1 MGHDK and CDR2 SYGVNS. V was clipped by 5 bases and J by 1 base; unmatched bases: 10. The CDR3 is 18 amino acids. CDR3 residues: CASSTAPGLAGRTDTQYF. CDR3 DNA: TGTGCCAGCAGTACAGCACCGGGACTAGCGGGCCGCACAGATACGCAGTATTTT.

The chain has TRBV28 and TRBJ2-3; 8 bases fit TRBD2. This CDR3 has 15 residues. Losses at the gene ends were 5 bases for V and 4 bases for J; bases not matched to a gene: 8. Germline V gene data show CDR1 as MDHEN and CDR2 as SYDVKM. Here the CDR3 reads CASSLTAGDPDTQYF. CDR3 coding DNA: TGTGCCAGCAGTCTTACAGCGGGAGACCCAGATACGCAGTATTTT.